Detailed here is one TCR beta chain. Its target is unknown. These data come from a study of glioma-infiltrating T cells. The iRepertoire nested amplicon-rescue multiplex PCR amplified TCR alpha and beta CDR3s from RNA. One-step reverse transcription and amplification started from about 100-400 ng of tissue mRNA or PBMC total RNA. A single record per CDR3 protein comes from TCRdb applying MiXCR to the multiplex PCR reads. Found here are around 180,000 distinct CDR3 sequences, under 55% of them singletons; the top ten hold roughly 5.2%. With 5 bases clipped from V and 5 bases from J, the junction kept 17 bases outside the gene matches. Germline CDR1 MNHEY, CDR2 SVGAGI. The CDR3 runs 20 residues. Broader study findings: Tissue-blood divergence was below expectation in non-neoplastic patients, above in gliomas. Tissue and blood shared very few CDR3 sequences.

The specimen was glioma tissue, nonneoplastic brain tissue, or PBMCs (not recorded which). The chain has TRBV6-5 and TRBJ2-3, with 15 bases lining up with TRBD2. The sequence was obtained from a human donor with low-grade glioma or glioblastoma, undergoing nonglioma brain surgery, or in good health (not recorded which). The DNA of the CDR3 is TGTGCCAGCAGTGATCCCGGACTAGCGGGAGGGCCATTAGGAGAAGATACGCAGTATTTT. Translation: CASSDPGLAGGPLGEDTQYF.